This TCR beta chain appears in the sequencing data of a study of T-cell memory formation after mild COVID-19. TCRdb called the 5' RACE reads again in MiXCR, with one record for every CDR3 protein. The sample shows 400,000 to 500,000 distinct CDR3 sequences, 20% of them seen only once. Germline CDR1 is DFQATT and CDR2 is SNEGSKA (reference sequence). V dropped 0 bases and J dropped 12 bases, with 9 bases sitting between them. The CDR3 consists of 11 residues. Study-level findings and limits: Cross-reactive memory seemingly joined, as some responding clones were found in pre-infection memory. Mainly CM and EM harbored the contracting CD4+ clones; mainly EMRA harbored the CD8+ ones.

This clonotype has just a few counts. What it binds is not known. The specimen sequenced was PBMCs or a T cell subset sorted from them (not recorded which). The chain employs TRBV20-1 and TRBJ2-1; maybe TRBD2 (5 bases). This TCR was recovered from an adult woman who had mild COVID-19 (a few samples of this study predate the infection). Cell type and time point are not known. The CDR3 bases are TGCAGTGCTAGAGATGGCCGGGGGCAGTTCTTC. Protein sequence: CSARDGRGQFF.